This TCR beta chain was identified during a study of Ad26.COV2.S vaccination and SARS-CoV-2 variants (dated by TCRdb to the early 2020s). Regarding the complete study: Sequencing of the TCRbeta repertoire served to evaluate the specificity and breadth of SARS-CoV-2-reactive T cell receptors following Ad26.COV2.S vaccination. A total of roughly 30 samples were included in the TCR-sequenced set, comprising roughly 19 Ad26.COV2.S vaccine recipients, 5 placebo recipients and 8 SARS-CoV-2 convalescent individuals. What the study reported, not specific to this receptor: Comparable non-spike TCR breadth was observed between vaccine and placebo recipients, consistent with only spike being contained in the vaccine. According to the authors, total T cell responses may have been underestimated by the TCR breadth and depth analyses. After vaccination, spike-specific CD8+ and CD4+ T cell responses were reported to show substantial breadth. Spike-specific TCR breadth was higher in Ad26.COV2.S recipients than in placebo recipients (P = 0.0014).

CDR1 and CDR2, looked up from the germline V gene (reference sequence), are DFQATT and SNEGSKA. At the junction V is shortened by 3 bases and J by 7 bases, with 16 bases in between. The CDR3, cysteine through phenylalanine, is 13 amino acids long. Solely the CDR3 DNA is kept, with 39 bases framed from the first base. What the time point label conveys for this sample: individuals recovered from natural SARS-CoV-2 infection. The immunoSEQ Assay was used to sequence TCRbeta CDR3 regions. After extraction, genomic DNA underwent amplification by bias-controlled multiplex PCR, followed by high-throughput sequencing. In the authors' own workflow: To quantify the absolute abundance of each unique TCRbeta CDR3 region, sequences were collapsed and filtered. T cell fraction was estimated by normalizing TCRbeta template counts to usable DNA, with usable DNA measured through amplification of reference genes found in all nucleated cells. Repertoire TCRs were annotated as SARS-CoV-2-specific when V gene, CDR3 amino acid sequence and J gene were exactly matched to a known reactive TCR set. The reference SARS-CoV-2 TCR set was obtained from MIRA and was filtered for enrichment in COVID-19-positive ImmuneCODE repertoires, whereby public or cross-reactive TCRs were removed. Using the MIRA antigens, annotated TCRs were further analysed by specific ORF or by position within an ORF. Breadth was defined as the number of annotated unique rearrangements divided by the total number of unique productive rearrangements, and depth was defined as the summed frequency of the annotated unique rearrangements. Two-sided Wilcoxon rank-sum tests were applied when comparing TCR breadth between groups. TCRdb took over this immuneACCESS table, retaining in-frame rearrangements with V and J assigned. Such tables are incomplete; in checked studies, under half of the missing clones stem from an unresolved V gene, and the remainder is unexplained. D and trimming come from the DNA, and the V and J calls and clone size come from that table. A total of just over 350,000 clones appear in this sample, 92% of them only once. Clones ranked in the top ten supply about 3.9% of the sample.

Details on this clone: Its antigen is not yet known. Base-call qualities are not available, and no considerably larger clone is one nucleotide away.

The clonotype was recovered from a human donor who had recovered from COVID-19. The rearranged segments are TRBV20-1 and TRBJ2-7; the D gene could be TRBD1 or TRBD2, each one agreeing over 6 bases. The source was peripheral blood, collected after recovery from COVID-19. The CDR3 has the sequence CSASPGEVEEQYF. In nucleotides, the sequence is TGCAGTGCTAGTCCAGGGGAGGTGGAAGAGCAGTACTTC.